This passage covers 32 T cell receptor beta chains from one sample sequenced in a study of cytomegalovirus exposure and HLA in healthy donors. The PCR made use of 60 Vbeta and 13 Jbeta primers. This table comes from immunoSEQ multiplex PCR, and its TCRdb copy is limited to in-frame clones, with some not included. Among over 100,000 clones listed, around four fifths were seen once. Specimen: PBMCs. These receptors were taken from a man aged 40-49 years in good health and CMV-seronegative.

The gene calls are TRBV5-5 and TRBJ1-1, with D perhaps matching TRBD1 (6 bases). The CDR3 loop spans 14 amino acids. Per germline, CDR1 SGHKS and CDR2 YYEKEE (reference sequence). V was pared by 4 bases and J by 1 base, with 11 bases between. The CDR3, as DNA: TGTGCCAGCAGCCGACAGGCTGGGAACACTGAAGCTTTCTTT. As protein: CASSRQAGNTEAFF.

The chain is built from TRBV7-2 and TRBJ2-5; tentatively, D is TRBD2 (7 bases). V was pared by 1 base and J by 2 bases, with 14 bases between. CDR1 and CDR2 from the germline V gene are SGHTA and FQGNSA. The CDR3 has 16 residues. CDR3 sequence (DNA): TGTGCCAGCAGCTTAGGTCGGGGAGGGGGTCAAGAGACCCAGTACTTC. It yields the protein CASSLGRGGGQETQYF.

The CDR3 loop reads CASSPQTSGRGVETQYF. CDR3 sequence (DNA): TGTGCCAGCAGCCCCCAGACTAGCGGGAGAGGGGTTGAGACCCAGTACTTC. This chain uses TRBV7-6 with TRBJ2-5; 12 bases fit TRBD2. Germline values: CDR1 SGHVS, CDR2 FNYEAQ. The ends lost 5 bases at V and 5 bases at J; junction bases unmatched: 12. The CDR3 has 17 amino acids.

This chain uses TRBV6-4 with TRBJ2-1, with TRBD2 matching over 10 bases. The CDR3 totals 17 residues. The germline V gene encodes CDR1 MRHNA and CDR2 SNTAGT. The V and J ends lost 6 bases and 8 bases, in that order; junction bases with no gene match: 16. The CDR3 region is CASSRRTSGAPRDEQFF. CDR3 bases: TGTGCCAGCAGCAGGAGAACTAGCGGGGCTCCCAGGGATGAGCAGTTCTTC.

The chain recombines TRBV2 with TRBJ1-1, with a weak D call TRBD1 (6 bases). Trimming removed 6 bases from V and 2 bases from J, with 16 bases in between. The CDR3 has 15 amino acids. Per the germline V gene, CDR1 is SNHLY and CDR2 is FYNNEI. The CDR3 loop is CASRGARNTNTEAFF. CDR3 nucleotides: TGTGCCAGCAGGGGGGCGCGTAACACAAACACTGAAGCTTTCTTT.

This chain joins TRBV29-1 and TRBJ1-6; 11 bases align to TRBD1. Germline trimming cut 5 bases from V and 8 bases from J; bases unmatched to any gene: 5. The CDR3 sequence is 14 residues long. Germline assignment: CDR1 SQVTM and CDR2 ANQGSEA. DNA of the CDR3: TGCAGCGTTCGGGACAGGGGGGACCATTCACCCCTCCACTTT. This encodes CSVRDRGDHSPLHF.

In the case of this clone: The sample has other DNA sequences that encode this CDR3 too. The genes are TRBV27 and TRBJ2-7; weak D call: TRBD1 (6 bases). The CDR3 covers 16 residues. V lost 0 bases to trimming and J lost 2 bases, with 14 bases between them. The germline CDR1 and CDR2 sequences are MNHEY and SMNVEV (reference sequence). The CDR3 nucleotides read TGTGCCAGCAGTTTATCGGGGCAAGGGGGAACCTACGAGCAGTACTTC. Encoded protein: CASSLSGQGGTYEQYF.

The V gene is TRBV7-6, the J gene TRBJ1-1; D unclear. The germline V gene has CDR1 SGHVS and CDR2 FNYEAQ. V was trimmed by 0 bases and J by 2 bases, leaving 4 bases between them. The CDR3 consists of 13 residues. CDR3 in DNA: TGTGCCAGCAGCTTAGCCATTAACACTGAAGCTTTCTTT. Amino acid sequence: CASSLAINTEAFF.

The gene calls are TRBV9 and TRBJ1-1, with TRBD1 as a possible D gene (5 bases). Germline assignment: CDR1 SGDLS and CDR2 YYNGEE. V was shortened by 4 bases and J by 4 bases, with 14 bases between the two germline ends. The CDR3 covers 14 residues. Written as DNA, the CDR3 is TGTGCCAGCAGCTTCACGACAGTAGGCACTGAAGCTTTCTTT. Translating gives CASSFTTVGTEAFF.

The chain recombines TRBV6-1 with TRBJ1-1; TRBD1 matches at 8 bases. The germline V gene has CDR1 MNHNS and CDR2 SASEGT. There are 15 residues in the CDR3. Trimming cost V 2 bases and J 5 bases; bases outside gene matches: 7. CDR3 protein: CASSEPQGAWTEAFF. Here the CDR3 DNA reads TGTGCCAGCAGTGAACCCCAGGGGGCGTGGACTGAAGCTTTCTTT.

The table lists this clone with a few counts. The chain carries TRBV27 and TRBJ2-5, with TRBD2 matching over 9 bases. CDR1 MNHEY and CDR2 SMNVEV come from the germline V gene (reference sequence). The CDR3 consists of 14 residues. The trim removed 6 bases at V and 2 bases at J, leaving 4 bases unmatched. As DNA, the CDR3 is TGTGCCAGCAGGGGACTAGCAGCTCAAGAGACCCAGTACTTC. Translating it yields CASRGLAAQETQYF.

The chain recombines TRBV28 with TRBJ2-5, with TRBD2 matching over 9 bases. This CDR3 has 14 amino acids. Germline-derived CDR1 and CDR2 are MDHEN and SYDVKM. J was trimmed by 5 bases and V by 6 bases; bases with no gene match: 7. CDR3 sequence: CASSPIAGDETQYF. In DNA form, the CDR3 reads TGTGCCAGCAGCCCCATAGCGGGGGATGAGACCCAGTACTTC. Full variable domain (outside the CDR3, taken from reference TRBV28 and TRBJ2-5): DVKVTQSSRYLVKRTGEKVFLECVQDMDHENMFWYRQDPGLGLRLIYFSYDVKMKEKGDIPEGYSVSREKKERFSLILESASTNQTSMYLCASSPIAGDETQYFGPGTRLLVL.

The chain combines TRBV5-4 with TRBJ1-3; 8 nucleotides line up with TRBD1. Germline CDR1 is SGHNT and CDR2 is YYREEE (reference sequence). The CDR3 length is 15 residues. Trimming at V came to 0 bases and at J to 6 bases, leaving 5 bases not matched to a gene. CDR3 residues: CASSLGSGGQNTIYF. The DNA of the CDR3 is TGTGCCAGCAGCTTGGGTTCAGGGGGCCAAAACACCATATATTTT.

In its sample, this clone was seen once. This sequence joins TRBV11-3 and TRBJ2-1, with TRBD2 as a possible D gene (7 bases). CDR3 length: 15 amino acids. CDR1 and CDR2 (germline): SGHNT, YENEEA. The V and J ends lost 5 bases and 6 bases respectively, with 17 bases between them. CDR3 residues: CASSIRGGGINEQFF. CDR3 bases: TGTGCCAGCAGCATACGAGGGGGGGGCATCAATGAGCAGTTCTTC. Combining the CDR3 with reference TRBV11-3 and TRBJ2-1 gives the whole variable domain EAGVVQSPRYKIIEKKQPVAFWCNPISGHNTLYWYLQNLGQGPELLIRYENEEAVDDSQLPKDRFSAERLKGVDSTLKIQPAELGDSAVYLCASSIRGGGINEQFFGPGTRLTVL.

The CDR3 DNA sequence: TGTGCCAGCAGGTATAGCGGCAGCGGGATCTACAATGAGCAGTTCTTC. Its translation: CASRYSGSGIYNEQFF. V and J are TRBV7-2 and TRBJ2-1, with TRBD2 matching 7 bases. V was clipped by 6 bases and J by 3 bases; unmatched bases: 11. Germline values: CDR1 SGHTA, CDR2 FQGNSA. The CDR3 loop spans 16 amino acids.

The CDR3 region is CASSSGLAGGSLQYF. The CDR3 nucleotides read TGTGCCAGCAGCTCCGGACTAGCGGGAGGAAGTCTGCAGTACTTC. The chain has TRBV7-2 and TRBJ2-7, with TRBD2 identical over 14 bases. V lost 4 bases, J lost 9 bases, and 8 bases stayed unmatched. The CDR3 loop spans 15 amino acids. CDR1 is SGHTA and CDR2 is FQGNSA in the germline V gene.

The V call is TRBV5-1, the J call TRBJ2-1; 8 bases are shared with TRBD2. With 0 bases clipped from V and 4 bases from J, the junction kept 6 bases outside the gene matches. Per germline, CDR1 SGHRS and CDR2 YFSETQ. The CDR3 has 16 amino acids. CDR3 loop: CASSLDPGGGYNEQFF. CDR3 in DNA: TGCGCCAGCAGCTTGGATCCGGGGGGGGGTTACAATGAGCAGTTCTTC.

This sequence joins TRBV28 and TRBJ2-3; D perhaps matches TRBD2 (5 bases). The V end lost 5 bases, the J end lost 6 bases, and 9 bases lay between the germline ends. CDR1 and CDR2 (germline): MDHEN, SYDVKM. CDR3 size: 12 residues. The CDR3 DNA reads TGTGCCAGCAGTGGACTGGTTGATACGCAGTATTTT. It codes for CASSGLVDTQYF.

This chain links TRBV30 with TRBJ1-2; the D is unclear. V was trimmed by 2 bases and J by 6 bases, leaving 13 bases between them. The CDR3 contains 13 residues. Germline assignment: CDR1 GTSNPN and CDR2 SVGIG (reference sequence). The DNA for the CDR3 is TGTGCCTGGAGTCAGGAGGGCTATGATGGCTACACCTTC. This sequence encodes CAWSQEGYDGYTF.

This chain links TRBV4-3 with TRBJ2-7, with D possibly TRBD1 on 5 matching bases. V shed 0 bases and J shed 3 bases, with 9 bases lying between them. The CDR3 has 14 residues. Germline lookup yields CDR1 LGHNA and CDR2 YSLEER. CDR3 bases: TGCGCCAGCAGCCAAGATCTGGACATCTACGAGCAGTACTTC. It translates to CASSQDLDIYEQYF.

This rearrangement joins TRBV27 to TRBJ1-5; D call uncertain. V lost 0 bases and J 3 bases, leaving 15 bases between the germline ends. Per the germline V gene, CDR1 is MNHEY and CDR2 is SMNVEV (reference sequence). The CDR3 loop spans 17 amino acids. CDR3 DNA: TGTGCCAGCAGTTTATCGTACTTGGGCGCGAACAATCAGCCCCAGCATTTT. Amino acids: CASSLSYLGANNQPQHF.

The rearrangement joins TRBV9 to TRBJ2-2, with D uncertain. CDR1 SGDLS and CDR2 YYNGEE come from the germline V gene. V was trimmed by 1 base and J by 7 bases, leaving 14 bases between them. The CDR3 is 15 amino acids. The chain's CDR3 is CASSVFSSSGGELFF. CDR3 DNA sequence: TGTGCCAGCAGCGTATTTAGCTCATCGGGCGGGGAGCTGTTTTTT.

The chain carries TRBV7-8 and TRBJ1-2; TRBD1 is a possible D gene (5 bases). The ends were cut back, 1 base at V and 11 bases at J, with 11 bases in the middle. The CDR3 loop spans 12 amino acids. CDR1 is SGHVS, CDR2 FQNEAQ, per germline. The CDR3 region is CASSLGQEGYTF. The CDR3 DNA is TGTGCCAGCAGCTTAGGCCAGGAGGGGTACACCTTC.

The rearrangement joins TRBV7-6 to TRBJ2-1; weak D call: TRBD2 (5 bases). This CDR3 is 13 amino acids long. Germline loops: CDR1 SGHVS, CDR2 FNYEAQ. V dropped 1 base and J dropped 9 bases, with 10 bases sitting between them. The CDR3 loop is CASSLGERVEQFF. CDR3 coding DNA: TGTGCCAGCAGCTTAGGGGAGAGGGTTGAGCAGTTCTTC. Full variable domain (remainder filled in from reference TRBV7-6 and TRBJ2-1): GAGVSQSPRYKVTKRGQDVALRCDPISGHVSLYWYRQALGQGPEFLTYFNYEAQQDKSGLPNDRFSAERPEGSISTLTIQRTEQRDSAMYRCASSLGERVEQFFGPGTRLTVL.

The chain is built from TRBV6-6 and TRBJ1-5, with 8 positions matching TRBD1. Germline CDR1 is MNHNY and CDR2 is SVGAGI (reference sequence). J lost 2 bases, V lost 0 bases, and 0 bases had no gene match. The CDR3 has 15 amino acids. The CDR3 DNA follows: TGTGCCAGCAGTTACTCGGACAGGGGCAATCAGCCCCAGCATTTT. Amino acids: CASSYSDRGNQPQHF.

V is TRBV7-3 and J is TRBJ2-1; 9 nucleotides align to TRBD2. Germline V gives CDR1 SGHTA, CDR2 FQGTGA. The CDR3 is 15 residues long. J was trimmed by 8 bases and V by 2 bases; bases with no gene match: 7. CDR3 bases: TGTGCCAGCAGCTTAGGAGCGGGGGGCCTCGATGAGCAGTTCTTC. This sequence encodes CASSLGAGGLDEQFF.

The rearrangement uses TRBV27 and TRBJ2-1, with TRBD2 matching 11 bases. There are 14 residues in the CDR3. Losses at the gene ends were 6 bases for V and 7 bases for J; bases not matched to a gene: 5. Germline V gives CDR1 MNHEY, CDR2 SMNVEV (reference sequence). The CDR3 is CASSTGTSGNEQFF. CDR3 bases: TGTGCCAGCAGCACCGGGACTAGCGGTAATGAGCAGTTCTTC.

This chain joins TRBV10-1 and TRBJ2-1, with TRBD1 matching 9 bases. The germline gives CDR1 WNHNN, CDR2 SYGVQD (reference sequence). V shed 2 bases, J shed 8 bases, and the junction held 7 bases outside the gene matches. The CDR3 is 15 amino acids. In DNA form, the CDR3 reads TGCGCCAGCAGTGAGGGGACAGGGTCGGGGGATGAGCAGTTCTTC. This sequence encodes CASSEGTGSGDEQFF.

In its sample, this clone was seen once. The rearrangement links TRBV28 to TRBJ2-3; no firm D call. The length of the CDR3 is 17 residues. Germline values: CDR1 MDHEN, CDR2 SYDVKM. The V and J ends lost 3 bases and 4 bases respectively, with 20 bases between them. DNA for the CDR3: TGTGCCAGCAGTTTCGAGGTCTCCAGTTCCTTCGCAGATACGCAGTATTTT. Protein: CASSFEVSSSFADTQYF.

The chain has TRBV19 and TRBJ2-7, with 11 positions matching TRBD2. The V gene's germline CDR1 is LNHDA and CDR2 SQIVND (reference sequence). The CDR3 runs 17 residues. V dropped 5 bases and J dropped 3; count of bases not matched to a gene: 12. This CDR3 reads CASSLGLAVTGVYEQYF. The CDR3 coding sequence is TGTGCCAGTAGTTTGGGACTAGCGGTAACCGGTGTCTACGAGCAGTACTTC.

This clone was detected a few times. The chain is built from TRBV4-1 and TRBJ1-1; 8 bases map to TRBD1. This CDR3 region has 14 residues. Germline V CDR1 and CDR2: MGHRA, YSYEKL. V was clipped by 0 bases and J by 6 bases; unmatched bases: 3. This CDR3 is CASSQEYRGAEAFF. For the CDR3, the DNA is TGCGCCAGCAGCCAAGAGTACAGGGGGGCTGAAGCTTTCTTT.

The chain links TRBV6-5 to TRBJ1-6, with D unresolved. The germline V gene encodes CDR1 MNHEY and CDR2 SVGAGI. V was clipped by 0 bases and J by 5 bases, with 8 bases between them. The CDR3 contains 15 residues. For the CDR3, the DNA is TGTGCCAGCAGTTACTCGTCCCAAAATAATTCACCCCTCCACTTT. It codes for CASSYSSQNNSPLHF.